This T cell receptor beta chain derives from a study of CD8 T cells in Susac syndrome. Overall study results and limits: The authors acknowledged that their TCR sequencing and HLA analysis involved a relatively small number of individuals. The Susac syndrome CD4+ T cell repertoires displayed no clonal expansion.

TEMRA cells were FACS-enriched, and CD8+ and CD4+ T cells were isolated negatively. Comments on this clonotype: Its antigen is currently unknown.

The V gene lost 5 bases and the J gene lost 7 bases, with 17 bases spanning the gap. CDR1 is SSHAT, CDR2 FNYEAQ, per germline (reference sequence). This CDR3 has 15 residues. Reverse transcription of about 0.45 to 1 ug RNA used random hexamers. TCRdb re-called the immunoSEQ multiplex PCR reads through MiXCR, storing one row per CDR3 protein. This sample yields about 190,000 distinct CDR3 sequences, of which under 97% are seen a single time; approximately 0.089% belongs to the top ten. This receptor was taken from a human donor with Susac syndrome. Sequencing was performed on CD4+ T cells from PBMCs. V usage is TRBV7-7 and J usage is TRBJ2-2; maybe TRBD1 (6 bases). CDR3 region: CASSPHNQGSGELFF. As DNA, the CDR3 is TGTGCCAGCAGCCCGCATAACCAGGGGAGCGGGGAGCTGTTTTTT.